Shown below are 14 T cell receptor beta chains from a single sample sequenced in a study of CD8+CD57+ T cells in acquired aplastic anemia. Genomic DNA was employed as the template in profiling TCR beta VDJ and CDR3. One entry per CDR3 protein, called by TCRdb with MiXCR from the reads. The sample records over 100,000 distinct CDR3 sequences, around two fifths being singletons. Sequencing used sorted CD4+, CD8+, or CD8+CD57+ T cells (not recorded which) from PBMCs. The source is a human donor in good health, serving as a control.

This clonotype was detected many times. V and J are TRBV24-1 and TRBJ1-2; D is unresolved. Germline values: CDR1 KGHDR, CDR2 SFDVKD. Between the trimmed V and J ends, which lost 2 bases and 3 bases, there was a span of 9 bases. The CDR3 is 14 residues long. In nucleotides, the CDR3 is TGTGCCACCAGTGATTCGGACGGCCACTATGGCTACACCTTC. Protein product: CATSDSDGHYGYTF.

This rearrangement joins TRBV5-6 to TRBJ2-1, with TRBD1 matching over 7 bases. The germline gives CDR1 SGHDT, CDR2 YYEEEE. The CDR3 spans 12 residues. Trimming took 2 bases from V and 10 from J; bases not matched to a gene: 3. The CDR3: CASSLQGREQFF. The CDR3 DNA reads TGTGCCAGCAGCTTACAGGGGAGAGAGCAGTTCTTC.

The V call is TRBV10-2, the J call TRBJ2-7, with TRBD2 matching 10 bases. The germline V gene encodes CDR1 WSHSY and CDR2 SAAADI. This CDR3 spans 14 amino acids. V shed 5 bases, J shed 5 bases, and the junction held 6 bases outside the gene matches. In DNA form, the CDR3 reads TGCGCCAGCAGTTCCGATCTAGCGGGAGACGAGCAGTACTTC. It specifies CASSSDLAGDEQYF.

This rearrangement joins TRBV5-1 to TRBJ2-7; 14 nucleotides line up with TRBD2. Looked up from germline, CDR1 is SGHRS and CDR2 is YFSETQ. The CDR3 spans 17 residues. V was pared by 4 bases and J by 5 bases, with 11 bases of the junction left unmatched. The CDR3 coding sequence is TGCGCCAGCAGCCGTTCGATCGGGACTAGCGGGAGCGACGAGCAGTACTTC. Translation gives CASSRSIGTSGSDEQYF.

This clonotype has ten or more counts. The V call is TRBV30, the J call TRBJ1-6; D not resolved. The germline CDR1 and CDR2 sequences are GTSNPN and SVGIG (reference sequence). The CDR3 length is 14 residues. The V and J ends lost 2 bases and 9 bases respectively, with 14 bases between them. CDR3 bases: TGTGCCTGGAGTCAACGATCGGCGATTTCACCCCTCCACTTT. Its protein product is CAWSQRSAISPLHF.

V and J are TRBV19 and TRBJ1-6; 9 bases align to TRBD1. CDR1 and CDR2 from the germline V gene are LNHDA and SQIVND (reference sequence). Trimming at V came to 7 bases and at J to 19 bases, leaving 17 bases not matched to a gene. This CDR3 is 14 amino acids long. The CDR3 DNA follows: TGTGCCAGTACATCCGGGACAGGGTATTCACCCCCTCACTTT. As protein: CASTSGTGYSPPHF.

The chain couples TRBV11-2 to TRBJ1-1; D is possibly TRBD1 (5 bases). V was clipped by 6 bases and J by 4 bases, with 21 bases between them. CDR3 length: 16 residues. Looked up from germline, CDR1 is SGHAT and CDR2 is FQNNGV. The CDR3 DNA sequence: TGTGCCAGCAGACCGTCAGAGGGGCCATGGGTCACTGAAGCTTTCTTT. Its protein is CASRPSEGPWVTEAFF.

V is TRBV29-1 and J is TRBJ1-2; D is perhaps TRBD1 (5 bases). The V and J ends lost 6 bases and 3 bases respectively, with 14 bases between them. Germline V lookup: CDR1 SQVTM, CDR2 ANQGSEA. The length of the CDR3 is 13 residues. CDR3 nucleotides: TGCAGCGTGGAGGTTCAGGGTGACTATGGCTACACCTTC. Translated, it gives CSVEVQGDYGYTF. The full variable domain, in which reference TRBV29-1 and TRBJ1-2 provide the parts outside the CDR3, is SAVISQKPSRDICQRGTSLTIQCQVDSQVTMMFWYRQQPGQSLTLIATANQGSEATYESGFVIDKFPISRPNLTFSTLTVSNMSPEDSSIYLCSVEVQGDYGYTFGSGTRLTVV.

This clonotype showed up many times. The V gene is TRBV20-1, the J gene TRBJ2-5; 11 positions agree with TRBD2. This CDR3 region has 14 residues. V lost 6 bases to trimming and J lost 1 base; unmatched junction nucleotides: 4. Germline CDR1 is DFQATT and CDR2 is SNEGSKA (reference sequence). CDR3 in DNA: TGCAGTGCAACCGGGACTAGCGGCCAAGAGACCCAGTACTTC. Its protein is CSATGTSGQETQYF.

This clonotype was observed at least ten times. This rearrangement joins TRBV7-2 to TRBJ1-2; maybe TRBD1 (5 bases). Germline CDR1 is SGHTA and CDR2 is FQGNSA. The V and J ends lost 3 bases and 4 bases respectively, with 9 bases between them. The CDR3 sequence is 13 residues long. The CDR3 reads CASSFPGVYGYTF. Here the CDR3 DNA reads TGTGCCAGCAGCTTCCCGGGGGTCTATGGCTACACCTTC.

Of note for this clonotype: A much larger clone lies one base from this, so it may be a read error. This chain uses TRBV30 with TRBJ1-1; D is unclear. From germline, CDR1 is GTSNPN and CDR2 SVGIG (reference sequence). This CDR3 spans 11 amino acids. Trimming removed 0 bases at V and 12 bases at J, with 11 bases between. In DNA form, the CDR3 reads TGTGCCTGGAGTGTAGCCCAGACGACTTTCTTT. This codes for CAWSVAQTTFF.

This clonotype has more than one count but fewer than ten. This chain joins TRBV6-5 and TRBJ1-2; D is unresolved. The CDR3 sequence is 14 residues long. V was cut by 0 bases and J by 0 bases, with 5 bases left in between. Germline V gene lookup returns CDR1 MNHEY and CDR2 SVGAGI. CDR3 in amino acids: CASSYSRSNYGYTF. The CDR3 region has the DNA TGTGCCAGCAGTTACTCGAGATCTAACTATGGCTACACCTTC.

The chain employs TRBV10-3 and TRBJ1-6; 7 positions agree with TRBD1. This CDR3 has 13 residues. Germline loops: CDR1 ENHRY, CDR2 SYGVKD. V lost 10 bases, J lost 6 bases, and 6 bases stayed unmatched. The chain's CDR3 is CASRTGFNSPLHF. The CDR3 region has the DNA TGTGCCAGCCGGACAGGTTTTAATTCACCCCTCCACTTT.

The rearrangement links TRBV5-1 to TRBJ2-5, with TRBD2 matching 11 bases. The CDR3 sequence is 15 residues long. The V gene end was trimmed by 3 bases and the J gene end by 2 bases; junction bases not matched to a gene: 3. Germline V lookup: CDR1 SGHRS, CDR2 YFSETQ. CDR3 DNA: TGCGCCAGCAGCTCTAGCGGGGGGCGGCAAGAGACCCAGTACTTC. It translates to CASSSSGGRQETQYF.